The TCR beta chain described here comes from a study of blood T cell repertoires in COVID-19. V lost 5 bases and J 3 bases, leaving 14 bases between the germline ends. Germline CDR1 LNHDA, CDR2 SQIVND (reference sequence). The CDR3 runs 14 residues. This table comes from immunoSEQ multiplex PCR, and its TCRdb copy is limited to in-frame clones, with some not included. This table holds about 140,000 clones, roughly 81% found once. This study enrolled people aged about 18 to 100 from around 26 US geographic areas. This receptor was obtained from a woman aged 45-65 years with acute COVID-19. The chain has TRBV19 and TRBJ2-7, with a possible D match to TRBD2 (5 bases). The sequenced sample was PBMCs or T cells enriched from blood (not recorded which). The CDR3 DNA reads TGTGCCAGTAGTGCCCAGGCCGGGATCTACGAGCAGTACTTC. This translates into CASSAQAGIYEQYF.